Below are 27 T cell receptor beta chains sequenced from a single sample in a study of regulatory T cells in long-lasting Graves disease. Time point in this sample: persistent/refractory GD, antithyroid drugs over 5 years with positive TRAb. PBMC RNA was the source of the TCR library. Researchers made TCR beta libraries by using iRepertoire HTBI primers and running Arm-PCR on CDR3 regions. In TCRdb, the multiplex PCR reads were re-called with MiXCR into one record per CDR3 protein. The table shows some 370,000 distinct CDR3 sequences, with approximately 25% occurring only once. The input for sequencing was peripheral blood mononuclear cells (PBMCs), taken when the disease was refractory, from a patient treated with antithyroid drugs. The receptors here all came from a woman in her thirties or forties with Graves disease.

CDR3 protein: CASSFRQDIYNEQFF. CDR3 coding DNA: TGCGCCAGCAGCTTTCGACAGGATATCTACAATGAGCAGTTCTTC. The genes are TRBV5-1 and TRBJ2-1, with D possibly matching TRBD1 (6 bases). CDR3 length equals 15 residues. Trimming shortened V by 2 bases and J by 3 bases, and 12 bases separated the two germline ends. Germline V gives CDR1 SGHRS, CDR2 YFSETQ.

V and J are TRBV19 and TRBJ2-2; no clear D gene. V was trimmed by 1 base and J by 8 bases, leaving 17 bases between them. The CDR3 covers 16 residues. The germline V gene encodes CDR1 LNHDA and CDR2 SQIVND (reference sequence). The chain's CDR3 is CASSIGGRTTPGELFF. The DNA of the CDR3 is TGTGCCAGTAGTATAGGTGGCAGGACGACTCCTGGGGAGCTGTTTTTT.

The chain couples TRBV7-3 to TRBJ2-6, with D uncertain. CDR3 size: 15 residues. V was clipped by 5 bases and J by 0 bases, with 8 bases between them. The germline CDR1 and CDR2 sequences are SGHTA and FQGTGA. The CDR3 bases are TGTGCCAGCAGCCCCGTTGCCTCTGGGGCCAACGTCCTGACTTTC. It yields the protein CASSPVASGANVLTF.

This clonotype was seen ten or more times. V usage is TRBV10-3 and J usage is TRBJ2-5, with 8 positions matching TRBD1. The CDR3 is 14 amino acids. With 10 bases clipped from V and 0 bases from J, the junction kept 7 bases outside the gene matches. The germline V gene has CDR1 ENHRY and CDR2 SYGVKD. This chain's CDR3 is CASSRDRYQETQYF. CDR3 sequence (DNA): TGTGCCAGCTCCCGGGACAGGTACCAAGAGACCCAGTACTTC.

The chain has TRBV5-1 and TRBJ2-7; D might be TRBD1 (6 bases). Germline V gene sequence: CDR1 SGHRS, CDR2 YFSETQ. This CDR3 is built from 14 residues. V lost 3 bases and J 1 base, leaving 11 bases between the germline ends. Here the CDR3 reads CASSSQTGSYEQYF. CDR3 DNA sequence: TGCGCCAGCAGCTCCCAGACAGGTTCCTACGAGCAGTACTTC.

This clonotype was detected ten times or more. V gene TRBV24-1 combines with J gene TRBJ2-5; TRBD2 is a possible D gene (6 bases). CDR3 length equals 16 residues. In germline, CDR1 is KGHDR, CDR2 SFDVKD. V lost 5 bases and J lost 5, with 20 bases in between. This chain's CDR3 is CATSATKNPEGETQYF. The CDR3 DNA follows: TGTGCCACCAGTGCTACGAAGAATCCGGAGGGCGAGACCCAGTACTTC.

The chain combines TRBV15 with TRBJ2-1, with D tentatively TRBD1 (7 bases). Trimming removed 0 bases at V and 9 bases at J, with 21 bases between. The germline CDR1 and CDR2 sequences are LNHNV and YYDKDF (reference sequence). The CDR3 consists of 17 residues. CDR3 amino acids: CATSRDIARGQEGEQFF. CDR3 in DNA: TGTGCCACCAGCAGAGATATCGCCCGTGGACAGGAGGGTGAGCAGTTCTTC.

This clonotype was recorded a few times. The rearrangement uses TRBV25-1 and TRBJ1-1; D uncertain. Trimming removed 3 bases from V and 0 bases from J, with 8 bases in between. Per germline, CDR1 MGHDK and CDR2 SYGVNS. The length of the CDR3 is 14 residues. Here the CDR3 DNA reads TGTGCCAGCAGTGAGGGCAGACTGAACACTGAAGCTTTCTTT. Protein sequence: CASSEGRLNTEAFF.

This clonotype showed up many times. In DNA form, the CDR3 reads TGTGCCAGCAGTTCCACGACAGGGGGCAATCAGCCCCAGCATTTT. Its protein is CASSSTTGGNQPQHF. The chain combines TRBV28 with TRBJ1-5; TRBD1 aligns across 8 bases. The junction had 4 bases not matched to a gene; V was cut back by 4 bases and J by 2 bases. CDR1 is MDHEN and CDR2 is SYDVKM in the germline V gene. The CDR3 totals 15 residues.

In its sample, this clonotype was seen many times. This CDR3 reads CAIKGVGSVYEQYF. CDR3 DNA sequence: TGTGCCATCAAGGGGGTAGGTAGCGTGTACGAGCAGTACTTC. V and J are TRBV10-3 and TRBJ2-7, with D perhaps matching TRBD1 (6 bases). CDR1 and CDR2 (germline): ENHRY, SYGVKD. The CDR3 spans 14 residues. V was clipped by 7 bases and J by 4 bases, with 17 bases between them.

There are many counts of this clonotype. The chain uses TRBV6-1 and TRBJ2-2; D is ambiguous. V lost 6 bases to trimming and J lost 3 bases, with 14 bases between them. CDR3 length equals 15 residues. Per the germline V gene, CDR1 is MNHNS and CDR2 is SASEGT. This CDR3 reads CASSPLGTHTGELFF. The CDR3 coding sequence is TGTGCCAGCAGCCCCCTGGGTACGCACACCGGGGAGCTGTTTTTT.

This clonotype was recorded at least ten times. The J gene is TRBJ1-1, the V gene TRBV6-1, with D tentatively TRBD1 (5 bases). This CDR3 spans 14 amino acids. Germline CDR1 is MNHNS and CDR2 is SASEGT. With 1 base removed from V and 6 bases from J, the gap between germline ends came to 12 bases. The CDR3 sequence is CASSEGQGYAEAFF. The CDR3 nucleotides read TGTGCCAGCAGTGAAGGCCAGGGATATGCTGAAGCTTTCTTT.

This chain joins TRBV7-2 and TRBJ2-7; D call uncertain. The V gene's germline CDR1 is SGHTA and CDR2 FQGNSA. This CDR3 has 15 residues. V lost 0 bases, J lost 2 bases, and 11 bases lay in between. The CDR3, as DNA: TGTGCCAGCAGCTTAGCCGACTTCCCCCCCTACGAGCAGTACTTC. Encoded protein: CASSLADFPPYEQYF.

This clonotype is a singleton in its sample. One end of the junction varies from germline; a read error may be responsible. The chain couples TRBV18 to TRBJ2-7, with 8 bases matching TRBD2. The CDR3 consists of 13 residues. The germline V gene has CDR1 KGHSH and CDR2 LQKENI. CDR3 in amino acids: CASTPGLAYEQYF. CDR3 bases: TGTGCCAGCACACCGGGACTAGCCTACGAGCAGTACTTC.

Notes on this clonotype: A read error is possible here, since a much larger clone lies one base away. J is TRBJ2-7 and V is TRBV6-2 or TRBV6-3; D unclear. Germline V gene sequence: CDR1 MNHEY, CDR2 SVGEGT. The CDR3 has 15 amino acids. V was pared by 2 bases and J by 6 bases, with 17 bases between. CDR3 sequence reads: CASSYRTTGGSEQYF. The CDR3 DNA reads TGTGCCAGCAGTTACAGGACCACTGGTGGAAGCGAGCAGTACTTC.

This clonotype was observed a few times. This chain connects TRBV6-9 to TRBJ2-2, with D unresolved. V was shortened by 1 base and J by 6 bases, with 9 bases between the two germline ends. The germline V gene encodes CDR1 MNHGY and CDR2 SVAAGI. The CDR3 is made up of 14 amino acids. The CDR3 sequence: CASSYWSTPGELFF. CDR3 in DNA: TGTGCCAGCAGTTATTGGTCCACCCCCGGGGAGCTGTTTTTT.

The V call is TRBV29-1, the J call TRBJ2-1; 11 bases line up with TRBD2. Unmatched junction bases numbered 8, after V lost 7 bases and J lost 6 bases. Germline V gives CDR1 SQVTM, CDR2 ANQGSEA. The CDR3 is 14 residues long. The CDR3 region has the DNA TGCAGCGCGACCGGGACTAGCGGATCCAATGAGCAGTTCTTC. Protein product: CSATGTSGSNEQFF.

The chain couples TRBV6-2 or TRBV6-3 to TRBJ2-4; D uncertain. V was clipped by 5 bases and J by 11 bases, with 7 bases between them. Germline-derived CDR1 and CDR2 are MNHEY and SVGEGT. This CDR3 is 10 amino acids long. The CDR3 here is CASSGRVQYF. The CDR3 DNA reads TGTGCCAGCAGTGGCAGAGTTCAGTACTTC.

Ten or more counts support this clonotype. V gene TRBV30 combines with J gene TRBJ2-5; no clear D gene. Germline V CDR1 and CDR2: GTSNPN, SVGIG (reference sequence). This CDR3 is 10 amino acids long. The V end was cut by 2 bases, the J end by 4 bases, with 2 bases between. The DNA for the CDR3 is TGTGCCTGGAGTCTAGAGACCCAGTACTTC. This encodes CAWSLETQYF.

This clonotype has only a few counts. The chain joins TRBV2 to TRBJ2-2; 7 bases agree with TRBD2. V shed 7 bases and J 3 bases; nucleotides not matched to a gene: 14. This CDR3 comprises 17 residues. The germline gives CDR1 SNHLY, CDR2 FYNNEI. The CDR3 coding sequence is TGTGCCAGCAAGGGGCTTAAGCGGGGCCGGGACACCGGGGAGCTGTTTTTT. Protein: CASKGLKRGRDTGELFF.

This clonotype was recorded a few times. CDR3 residues: CATSDHRGSPLHF. The DNA for the CDR3 is TGTGCCACCAGTGATCACAGGGGATCACCCCTCCACTTT. The J gene is TRBJ1-6, the V gene TRBV24-1, with 7 bases fitting TRBD1. The CDR3 runs 13 residues. J gave up 10 bases and V 3 bases, and 2 bases lay outside the gene matches. Looked up from germline, CDR1 is KGHDR and CDR2 is SFDVKD.

The V and J genes are TRBV29-1 and TRBJ2-7; TRBD2 matches at 9 bases. From germline, CDR1 is SQVTM and CDR2 ANQGSEA. Trimming removed 5 bases from V and 5 bases from J; junction bases left unmatched: 4. The CDR3 loop spans 12 amino acids. CDR3 amino acids: CSVPREGHEQYF. As DNA, the CDR3 is TGCAGCGTTCCGCGGGAGGGCCACGAGCAGTACTTC.

This clonotype was seen a few times. The chain links TRBV19 to TRBJ1-6, with D maybe TRBD1 (5 bases). V lost 7 bases and J 6 bases, leaving 16 bases between the germline ends. The CDR3 extends over 15 amino acids. In germline, CDR1 is LNHDA, CDR2 SQIVND (reference sequence). The CDR3 is CASTRRGPRNSPLHF. The CDR3 DNA is TGTGCCAGTACCAGAAGGGGACCGCGTAATTCACCCCTCCACTTT. The full variable domain, its missing parts supplied by reference TRBV19 and TRBJ1-6, is DGGITQSPKYLFRKEGQNVTLSCEQNLNHDAMYWYRQDPGQGLRLIYYSQIVNDFQKGDIAEGYSVSREKKESFPLTVTSAQKNPTAFYLCASTRRGPRNSPLHFGNGTRLTVT.

The J gene is TRBJ2-3, the V gene TRBV7-2, with no clear D. Trimming shortened V by 2 bases and J by 1 base, and 10 bases separated the two germline ends. The CDR3 is 15 residues long. Germline loops: CDR1 SGHTA, CDR2 FQGNSA. The CDR3 protein is CASSLISRGTDTQYF. CDR3 in DNA: TGTGCCAGCAGCTTAATCTCTCGGGGCACAGATACGCAGTATTTT.

This clonotype was picked up many times. The V gene is TRBV11-1, the J gene TRBJ2-7; TRBD2 matches at 8 bases. CDR1 and CDR2 (germline): SGHAT, FQDESV (reference sequence). The CDR3 consists of 15 residues. Losses at the gene ends were 5 bases for V and 7 bases for J; bases not matched to a gene: 13. The CDR3 DNA reads as TGTGCCAGCAGCCTCGGACTAGCCTACATACGAGAGCAGTACTTC. This encodes CASSLGLAYIREQYF.

This clonotype was found many times. The J gene is TRBJ2-7, the V gene TRBV28; D remains unclear. Germline CDR1 and CDR2: MDHEN and SYDVKM. Deletions cut 6 bases from V and 3 bases from J, with 15 bases between. The CDR3 extends over 14 amino acids. CDR3 protein: CASSRTSYGYEQYF. The CDR3 DNA is TGTGCCAGCAGCAGGACCAGCTACGGCTACGAGCAGTACTTC.

This clonotype was seen a few times. The rearrangement uses TRBV7-9 and TRBJ2-7, with 8 bases matching TRBD1. The germline CDR1 and CDR2 sequences are SEHNR and FQNEAQ (reference sequence). This CDR3 has 12 residues. Trimming took 1 base from V and 12 from J; bases not matched to a gene: 5. This CDR3 is CASSLDRGESYF. CDR3 in DNA: TGTGCCAGCAGCTTAGACAGGGGGGAGTCGTACTTC.